This TCR beta chain was found in a study of early T cells in non-severe SARS-CoV-2 infection. Study information: RNA in bulk from unsorted whole blood was sequenced, and chains were unpaired. Study-level findings and limits: The matching step, a VDJdb search, favored anti-spike CD8 responses and missed private and CD4 specificities.

This clonotype was detected a few times. Its antigen remains unknown. V was pared by 6 bases and J by 5 bases, with 13 bases between. The CDR3 runs to 12 residues. The V gene's germline CDR1 is DFQATT and CDR2 SNEGSKA (reference sequence). Unique molecular identifiers tagged individual cDNA molecules. MiXCR, run by TCRdb on the 5' RACE reads, gives a single entry per CDR3 protein. The data hold about 63,000 distinct CDR3 sequences, with 10% to 15% observed a single time. The sequenced material came from whole blood. The sequence came from an adult who was a healthcare worker with PCR-confirmed SARS-CoV-2 infection or an uninfected control (not recorded which). The chain carries TRBV20-1 and TRBJ1-1; D is unresolved. CDR3 coding DNA: TGCAGTGCCCCTGGCCTAGGAACTGAAGCTTTCTTT. Residues: CSAPGLGTEAFF.